This T cell receptor (beta chain) was sequenced during a study of monozygotic twins with inflammatory bowel disease. Findings of the study overall: In the analysis, different T cell subtypes could not be told apart.

This CDR3 spans 13 amino acids. Germline CDR1 and CDR2: KGHDR and SFDVKD. For this clonotype: Its antigen is as yet unknown.

Reanalyzing the 5' RACE reads, TCRdb keeps one entry per CDR3 protein, without DNA. The sample has some 200,000 distinct CDR3 sequences. The TCR comes from a human donor with ulcerative colitis or Crohn's disease, or a healthy co-twin of an affected twin (not recorded which). The V gene is TRBV24-1, the J gene TRBJ2-3. The specimen sequenced was blood. The CDR3 spells CATSDLPTDTQYF.